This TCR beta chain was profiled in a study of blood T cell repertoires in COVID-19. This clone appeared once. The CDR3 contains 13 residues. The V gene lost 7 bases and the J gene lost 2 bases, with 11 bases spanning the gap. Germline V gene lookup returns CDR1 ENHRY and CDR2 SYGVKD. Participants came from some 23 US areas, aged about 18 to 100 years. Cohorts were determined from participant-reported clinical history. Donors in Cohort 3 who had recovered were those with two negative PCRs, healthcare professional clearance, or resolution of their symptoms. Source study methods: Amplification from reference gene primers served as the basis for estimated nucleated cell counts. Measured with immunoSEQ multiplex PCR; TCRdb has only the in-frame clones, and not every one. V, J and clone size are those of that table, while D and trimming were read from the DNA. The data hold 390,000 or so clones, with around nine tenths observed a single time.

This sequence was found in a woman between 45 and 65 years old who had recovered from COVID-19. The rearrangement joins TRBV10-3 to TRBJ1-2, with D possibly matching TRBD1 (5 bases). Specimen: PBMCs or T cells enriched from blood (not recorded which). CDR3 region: CAITPTENYGYTF. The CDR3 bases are TGTGCCATCACCCCGACAGAGAACTATGGCTACACCTTC.